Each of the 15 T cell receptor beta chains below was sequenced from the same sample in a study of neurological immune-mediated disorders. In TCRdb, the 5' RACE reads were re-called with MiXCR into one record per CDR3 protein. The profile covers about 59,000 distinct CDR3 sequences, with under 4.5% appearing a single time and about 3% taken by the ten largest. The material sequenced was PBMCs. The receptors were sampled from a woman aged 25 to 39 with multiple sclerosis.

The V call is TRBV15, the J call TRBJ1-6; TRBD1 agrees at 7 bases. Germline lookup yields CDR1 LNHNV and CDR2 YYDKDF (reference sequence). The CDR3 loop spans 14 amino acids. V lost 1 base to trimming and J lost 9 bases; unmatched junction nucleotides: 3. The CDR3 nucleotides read TGTGCCACCAGCAGAGGACAGGGAGGTTCACCCCTCCACTTT. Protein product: CATSRGQGGSPLHF.

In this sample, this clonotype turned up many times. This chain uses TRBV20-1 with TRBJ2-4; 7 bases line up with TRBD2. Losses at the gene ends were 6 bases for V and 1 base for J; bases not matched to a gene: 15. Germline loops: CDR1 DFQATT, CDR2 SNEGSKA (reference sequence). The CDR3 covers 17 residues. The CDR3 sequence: CSAVKGGRGGAKNIQYF. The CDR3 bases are TGCAGTGCCGTCAAGGGCGGGAGAGGTGGGGCCAAAAACATTCAGTACTTC.

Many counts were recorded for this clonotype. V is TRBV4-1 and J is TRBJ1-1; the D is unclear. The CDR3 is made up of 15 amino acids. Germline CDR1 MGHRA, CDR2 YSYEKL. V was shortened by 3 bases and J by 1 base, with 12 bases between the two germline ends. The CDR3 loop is CASSQGGLENTEAFF. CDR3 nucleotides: TGCGCCAGCAGCCAGGGAGGGCTTGAGAACACTGAAGCTTTCTTT.

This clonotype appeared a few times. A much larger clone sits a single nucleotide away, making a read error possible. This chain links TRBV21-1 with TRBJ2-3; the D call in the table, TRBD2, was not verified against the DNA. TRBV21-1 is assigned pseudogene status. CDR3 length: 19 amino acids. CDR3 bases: TGTGCCAGCAGCGCCCCCGGGACTAGCGGGGGGGGAATAACAGATACGCAGTATTTT. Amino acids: CASSAPGTSGGGITDTQYF.

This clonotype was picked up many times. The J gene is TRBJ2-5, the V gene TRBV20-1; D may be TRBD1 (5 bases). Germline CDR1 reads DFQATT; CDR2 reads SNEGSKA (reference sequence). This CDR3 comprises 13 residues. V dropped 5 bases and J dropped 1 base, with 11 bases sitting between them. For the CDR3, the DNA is TGCAGTGCTTGGACATCCGCCCAAGAGACCCAGTACTTC. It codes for CSAWTSAQETQYF.

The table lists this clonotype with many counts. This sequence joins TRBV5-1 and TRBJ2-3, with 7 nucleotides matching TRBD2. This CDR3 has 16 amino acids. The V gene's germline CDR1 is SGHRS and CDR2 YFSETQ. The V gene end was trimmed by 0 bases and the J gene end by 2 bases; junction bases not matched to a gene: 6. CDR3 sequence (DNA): TGCGCCAGCAGCTTGGCAGAGGGAGGGGACACAGATACGCAGTATTTT. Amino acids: CASSLAEGGDTDTQYF.

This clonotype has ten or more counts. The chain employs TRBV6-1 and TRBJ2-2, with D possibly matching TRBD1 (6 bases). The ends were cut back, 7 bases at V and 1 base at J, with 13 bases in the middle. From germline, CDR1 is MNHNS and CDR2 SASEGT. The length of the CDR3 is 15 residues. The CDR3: CASNFDRLNTGELFF. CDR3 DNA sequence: TGTGCCAGCAATTTTGACAGGTTGAACACCGGGGAGCTGTTTTTT.

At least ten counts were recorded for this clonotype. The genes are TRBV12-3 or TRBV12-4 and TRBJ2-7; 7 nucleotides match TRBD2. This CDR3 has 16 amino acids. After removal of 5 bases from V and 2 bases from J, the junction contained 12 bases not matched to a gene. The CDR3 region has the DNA TGTGCCAGCAGTCTTGTCGGCGGGAGAAGTCCCTACGAGCAGTACTTC. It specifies CASSLVGGRSPYEQYF.

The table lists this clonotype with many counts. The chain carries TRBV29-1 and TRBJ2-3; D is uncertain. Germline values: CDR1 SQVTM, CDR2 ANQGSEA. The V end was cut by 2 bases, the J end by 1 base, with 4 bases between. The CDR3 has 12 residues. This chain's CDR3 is CSVERGTDTQYF. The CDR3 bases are TGCAGCGTTGAAAGGGGCACAGATACGCAGTATTTT.

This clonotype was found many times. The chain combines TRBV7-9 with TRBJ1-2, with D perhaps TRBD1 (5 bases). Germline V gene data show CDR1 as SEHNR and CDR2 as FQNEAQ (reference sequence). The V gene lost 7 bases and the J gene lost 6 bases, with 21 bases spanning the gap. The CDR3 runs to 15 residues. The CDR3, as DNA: TGTGCCAGCACCACGAGGGGCAGGCCGTGGGATGGCTACACCTTC. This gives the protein CASTTRGRPWDGYTF.

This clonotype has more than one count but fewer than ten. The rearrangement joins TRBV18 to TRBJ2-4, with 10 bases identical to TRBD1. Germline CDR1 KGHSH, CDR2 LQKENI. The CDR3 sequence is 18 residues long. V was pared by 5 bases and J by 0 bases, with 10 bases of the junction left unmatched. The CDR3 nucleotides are TGTGCCAGCTCAACCGGGACAGGGGTCCCGTTAGCCAAAAACATTCAGTACTTC. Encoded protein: CASSTGTGVPLAKNIQYF.

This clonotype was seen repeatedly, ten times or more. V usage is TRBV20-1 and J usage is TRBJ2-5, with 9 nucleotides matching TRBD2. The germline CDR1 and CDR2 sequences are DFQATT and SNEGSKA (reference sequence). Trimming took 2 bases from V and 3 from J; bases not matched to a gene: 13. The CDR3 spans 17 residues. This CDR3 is CSARPSGGLAGKETQYF. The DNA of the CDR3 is TGCAGTGCTAGACCCTCCGGGGGGCTAGCGGGGAAAGAGACCCAGTACTTC.

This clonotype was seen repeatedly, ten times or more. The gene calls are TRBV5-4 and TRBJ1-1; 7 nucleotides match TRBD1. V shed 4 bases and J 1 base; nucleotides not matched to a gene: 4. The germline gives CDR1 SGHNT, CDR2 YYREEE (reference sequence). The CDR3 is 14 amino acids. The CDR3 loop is CASSPGQRNTEAFF. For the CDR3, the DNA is TGTGCCAGCAGCCCGGGACAGAGGAACACTGAAGCTTTCTTT.

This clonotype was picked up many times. The CDR3, as DNA: TGCAGTGCTAGCGTCCTAGCGCGATCGTACAATGAGCAGTTCTTC. As protein: CSASVLARSYNEQFF. This chain connects TRBV20-1 to TRBJ2-1; maybe TRBD2 (6 bases). V was shortened by 3 bases and J by 4 bases, with 16 bases between the two germline ends. Germline CDR1 and CDR2: DFQATT and SNEGSKA (reference sequence). CDR3 size: 15 residues.

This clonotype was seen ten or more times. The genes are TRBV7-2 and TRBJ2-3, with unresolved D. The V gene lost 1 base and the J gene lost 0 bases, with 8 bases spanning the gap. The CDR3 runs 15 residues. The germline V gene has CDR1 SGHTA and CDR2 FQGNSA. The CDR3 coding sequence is TGTGCCAGCAGCTTAGAAGTCCAGAGCACAGATACGCAGTATTTT. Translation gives CASSLEVQSTDTQYF.